The clone carrying this T cell receptor (beta chain) showed up many times. Its target is unknown. Other autoimmune disease, uncontrolled infection, pregnancy and lactation led to exclusion. Orbital computed tomography, thyroid ultrasound, TRAb, serum thyroxine and clinical symptoms formed the basis of diagnosis. RNA transcripts yielded amplified TCR beta CDR3 regions. An opening RT-PCR round employed HTBI primers and preceded a second-round multiplex PCR. TCRdb reprocessed the multiplex PCR reads with MiXCR, giving one entry per CDR3 protein. The sample has roughly 420,000 distinct CDR3 sequences, roughly 21% seen once. The sample is drawn from a study of Graves' ophthalmopathy and Graves' hyperthyroidism. J gave up 12 bases and V 4 bases, and 12 bases lay outside the gene matches. The CDR3 contains 13 residues. Germline V lookup: CDR1 DFQATT, CDR2 SNEGSKA (reference sequence). General study results and limits: An approximately 84% specificity and roughly 90% sensitivity were achieved by a 13-signature model that separated ophthalmopathy from stable hyperthyroidism. The authors also found most expanded thyroid clonotypes above 0.001 frequency in blood.

The J gene is TRBJ2-7, the V gene TRBV20-1, with TRBD2 identical over 10 bases. The source of this sequence is a woman under 30 with stable Graves' hyperthyroidism. The sequenced material came from peripheral blood. As DNA, the CDR3 is TGCAGTGCTAATAGAGCGGGAGGGCCTTGGGTGTACTTC. It yields the protein CSANRAGGPWVYF.